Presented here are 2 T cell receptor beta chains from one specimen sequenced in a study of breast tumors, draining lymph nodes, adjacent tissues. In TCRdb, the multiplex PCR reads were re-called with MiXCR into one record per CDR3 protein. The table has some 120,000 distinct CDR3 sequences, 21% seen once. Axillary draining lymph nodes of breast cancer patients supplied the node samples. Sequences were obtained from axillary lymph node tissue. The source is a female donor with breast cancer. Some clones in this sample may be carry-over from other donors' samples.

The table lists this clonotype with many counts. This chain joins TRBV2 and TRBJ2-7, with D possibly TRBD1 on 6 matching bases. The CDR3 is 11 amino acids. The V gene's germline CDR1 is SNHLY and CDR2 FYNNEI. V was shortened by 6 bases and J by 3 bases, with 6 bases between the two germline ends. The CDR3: CASRQGYEQYF. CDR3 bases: TGTGCCAGCAGACAGGGCTACGAGCAGTACTTC.

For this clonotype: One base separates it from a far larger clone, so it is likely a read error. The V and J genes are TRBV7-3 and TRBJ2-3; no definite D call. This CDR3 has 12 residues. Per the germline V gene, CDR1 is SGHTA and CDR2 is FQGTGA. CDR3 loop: CAGSLGTDTQYF. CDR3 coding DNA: TGTGCCGGCAGCCTGGGTACAGATACGCAGTATTTT.